The rows below give T cell receptor beta chains drawn from one sample of a study of shared clonotypes between healthy human individuals. This table comes from immunoSEQ multiplex PCR, and its TCRdb copy is limited to in-frame clones, with some not included. The sample includes about 460,000 clones, around 77% of them seen just once. The material sequenced was PBMCs. These receptors all come from a woman aged 40 to 49 in good health. Some clones in this sample may be carry-over from other donors' samples. The CDR3 runs from the conserved cysteine through the conserved F or W. D genes are given only for firm matches. Only some rows state a clone size, as once, few, many or a class for expanded clones.

cdr3_length	v_call	j_call	d_call	clone_size	cdr3_aa	cdr3_nt
13	TRBV14	TRBJ2-2	-	-	CASSQTGLGELFF	TGTGCCAGCAGCCAGACGGGACTCGGGGAGCTGTTTTTT
15	TRBV5-4	TRBJ1-2	TRBD1	once	CASSLEGTGVAGYTF	TGTGCCAGCAGCTTGGAGGGGACAGGGGTGGCTGGCTACACCTTC
15	TRBV7-2	TRBJ2-7	-	-	CASSPRGASFYEQYF	TGTGCCAGCAGCCCCCGGGGGGCATCCTTCTACGAGCAGTACTTC
14	TRBV7-2	TRBJ2-7	TRBD2	-	CASSPLSGIGEQYF	TGTGCCAGCAGCCCACTTAGCGGGATCGGCGAGCAGTACTTC
13	TRBV2	TRBJ1-1	-	few	CASRYQRVTEAFF	TGTGCCAGCAGATATCAGAGGGTCACTGAAGCTTTCTTT
15	TRBV11-3	TRBJ2-7	TRBD2	once	CASSLSFGLDYEQYF	TGTGCCAGCAGCTTATCCTTCGGACTAGACTACGAGCAGTACTTC
15	TRBV5-1	TRBJ2-7	TRBD1	-	CASSPLPTGSLGQYF	TGCGCCAGCAGCCCCCTTCCGACAGGGAGCCTCGGGCAGTACTTC
11	TRBV7-9	TRBJ2-1	-	-	CASRSGNEQFF	TGTGCCAGCAGATCAGGGAATGAGCAGTTCTTC
16	TRBV28	TRBJ1-1	-	-	CASSLNRGAGVRQAFF	TGTGCCAGCAGTTTAAATCGGGGCGCGGGGGTACGGCAAGCTTTCTTT
15	TRBV28	TRBJ1-5	TRBD1	-	CASSFRTGGSQPQHF	TGTGCCAGCAGTTTTCGGACAGGGGGTAGTCAGCCCCAGCATTTT
14	TRBV27	TRBJ2-7	TRBD1	-	CASSYTGTGGEQYF	TGTGCCAGCAGTTACACCGGGACAGGGGGCGAGCAGTACTTC